This TCR beta chain was profiled in a study of blood T cell repertoires in COVID-19. Study summary: The cDNA or gDNA used as material had been derived from T cells, B-cell-depleted T cells, or PBMCs.

The assay was immunoSEQ multiplex PCR, and TCRdb's table has in-frame clones only and misses some. Found here are some 160,000 clones, approximately 86% of them singletons; the top ten hold 2.5%. Seattle's enrolled individuals joined amid active infection and were then monitored longitudinally. The CDR3 contains 16 residues. Trimming left V 3 bases short and J 6 bases short, with 16 bases between. In this sample, this clone turned up a few times. Sequencing input: peripheral blood. This TCR was recovered from an elderly woman with COVID-19, enrolled during active disease. The chain is built from TRBV5-3 and TRBJ1-6; no definite D call. TRBV5-3 is known as an ORF, though its function is uncertain. The CDR3 nucleotides read TGTGCCAGAAGCTGTCGGGTAGTAATCCCTAATTCACCCCTCCACTTT. This translates into CARSCRVVIPNSPLHF.